This entry concerns a single T cell receptor (beta chain). Its target is not known. The data derive from a study of cytomegalovirus exposure and HLA in healthy donors. Overall study: An early release of data contained around 80 million unique TCRs, which came from HLA-typed donors. Study outcomes and limitations: In vitro, three CMV-associated chains proved specific for CMV antigens. HLA allele associations emerged for 15,000 to 20,000 TCR beta sequences in a later analysis, at 0.05 false discovery rate.

The CDR3 extends over 14 amino acids. The junction had 9 bases not matched to a gene; V was cut back by 5 bases and J by 6 bases. Germline loops: CDR1 SGHTA, CDR2 FQGNSA. It was with 60 Vbeta and 13 Jbeta primers that the PCR ran. Profiling relied on immunoSEQ multiplex PCR, and the TCRdb table lists in-frame clones only, not all of them. The sample has 150,000 to 200,000 clones, nearly 80% seen once. Source material: PBMCs. V and J are TRBV7-2 and TRBJ2-7; TRBD2 matches at 8 bases. The source of this sequence is a middle-aged man in good health and CMV-seropositive. The CDR3 region is CASSTGTRSGEQYF. The CDR3, as DNA: TGTGCCAGCAGCACCGGGACTAGGAGTGGCGAGCAGTACTTC.